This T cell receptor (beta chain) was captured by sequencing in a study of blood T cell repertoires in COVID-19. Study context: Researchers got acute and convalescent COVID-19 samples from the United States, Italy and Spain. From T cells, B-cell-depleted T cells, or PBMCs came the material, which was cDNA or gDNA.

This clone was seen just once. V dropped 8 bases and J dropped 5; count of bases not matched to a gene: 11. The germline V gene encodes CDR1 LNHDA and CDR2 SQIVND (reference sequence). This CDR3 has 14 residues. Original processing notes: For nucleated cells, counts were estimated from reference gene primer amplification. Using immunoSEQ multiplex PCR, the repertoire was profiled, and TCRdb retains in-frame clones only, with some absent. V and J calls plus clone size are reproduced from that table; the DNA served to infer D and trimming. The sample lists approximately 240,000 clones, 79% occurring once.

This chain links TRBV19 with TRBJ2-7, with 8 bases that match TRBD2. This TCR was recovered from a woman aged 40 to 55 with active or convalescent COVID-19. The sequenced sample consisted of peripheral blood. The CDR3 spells CASSSQAGENEQYF. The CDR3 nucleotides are TGTGCCAGTTCTTCTCAAGCGGGGGAAAACGAGCAGTACTTC.